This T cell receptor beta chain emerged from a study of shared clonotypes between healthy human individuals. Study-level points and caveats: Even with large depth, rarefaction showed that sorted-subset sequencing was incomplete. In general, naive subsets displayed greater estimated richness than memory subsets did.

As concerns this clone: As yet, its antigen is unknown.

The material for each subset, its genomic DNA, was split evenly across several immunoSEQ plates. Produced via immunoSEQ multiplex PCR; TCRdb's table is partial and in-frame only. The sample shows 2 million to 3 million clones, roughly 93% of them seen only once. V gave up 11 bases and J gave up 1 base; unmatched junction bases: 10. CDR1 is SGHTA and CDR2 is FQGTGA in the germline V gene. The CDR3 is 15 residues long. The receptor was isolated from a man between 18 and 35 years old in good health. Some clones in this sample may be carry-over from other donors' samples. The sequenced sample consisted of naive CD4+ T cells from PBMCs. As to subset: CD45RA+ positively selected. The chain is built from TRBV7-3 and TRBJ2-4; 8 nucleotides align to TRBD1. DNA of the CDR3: TGTGCCCCCCCACTCAGGGGGCGGGCCAAAAACATTCAGTACTTC. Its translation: CAPPLRGRAKNIQYF.